What follows is one T cell receptor beta chain and its context. The study drew participants aged about 18 to 89 years from roughly 25 US areas. These data come from a study of blood T cell repertoires in COVID-19. Study-level background: Collection of acute and convalescent COVID-19 samples took place in the United States, Italy and Spain.

Germline lookup yields CDR1 SNHLY and CDR2 FYNNEI. This CDR3 comprises 13 residues. V lost 6 bases and J 9 bases, leaving 12 bases between the germline ends. TCRdb's copy holds only in-frame clones and misses some; the assay was immunoSEQ multiplex PCR. The repertoire holds a few hundred thousand clones, 65% to 90% seen once, with about 4.2% in the top ten. This clonotype was sampled from a middle-aged woman with acute COVID-19. This chain connects TRBV2 to TRBJ1-6; TRBD1 might be the D (6 bases). The specimen was PBMCs or T cells enriched from blood (not recorded which). The chain's CDR3 is CASRGRGGSPLHF. In DNA form, the CDR3 reads TGTGCCAGCAGAGGCAGGGGTGGTTCACCCCTCCACTTT.